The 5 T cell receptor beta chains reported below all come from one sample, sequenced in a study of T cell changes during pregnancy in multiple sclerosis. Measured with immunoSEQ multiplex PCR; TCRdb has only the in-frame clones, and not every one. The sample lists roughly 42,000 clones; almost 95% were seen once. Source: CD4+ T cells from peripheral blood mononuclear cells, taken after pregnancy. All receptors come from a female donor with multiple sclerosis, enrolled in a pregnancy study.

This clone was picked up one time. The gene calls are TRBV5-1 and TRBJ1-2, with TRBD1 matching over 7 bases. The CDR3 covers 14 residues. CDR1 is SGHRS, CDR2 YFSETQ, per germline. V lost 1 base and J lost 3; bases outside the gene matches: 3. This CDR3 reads CASSLSTGDYGYTF. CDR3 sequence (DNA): TGCGCCAGCAGCTTGAGTACAGGGGACTATGGCTACACCTTC.

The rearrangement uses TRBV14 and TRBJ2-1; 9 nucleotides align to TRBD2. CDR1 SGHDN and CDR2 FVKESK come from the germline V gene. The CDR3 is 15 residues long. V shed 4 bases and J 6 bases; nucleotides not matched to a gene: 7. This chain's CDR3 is CASSPRRGGGNEQFF. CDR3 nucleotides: TGTGCCAGCAGCCCCCGGCGGGGGGGTGGCAATGAGCAGTTCTTC.

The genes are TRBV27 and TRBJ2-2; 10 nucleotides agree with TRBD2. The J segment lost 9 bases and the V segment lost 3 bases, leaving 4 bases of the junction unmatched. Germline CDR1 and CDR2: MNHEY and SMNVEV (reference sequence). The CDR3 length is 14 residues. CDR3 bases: TGTGCCAGCAGTTTTAAGCGGGGGGGCCGGGAGCTGTTTTTT. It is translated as CASSFKRGGRELFF.

CDR3 nucleotides: TGTGCCAGCAGCCAGGTGCCGTGGTCCGGGACAGGGGGGAGCGAGCAGTACTTC. It specifies CASSQVPWSGTGGSEQYF. The chain carries TRBV4-2 and TRBJ2-7; 11 positions agree with TRBD1. The CDR3 sequence is 18 residues long. The J segment lost 6 bases and the V segment lost 3 bases, leaving 16 bases of the junction unmatched. Per germline, CDR1 LGHNA and CDR2 YNFKEQ.

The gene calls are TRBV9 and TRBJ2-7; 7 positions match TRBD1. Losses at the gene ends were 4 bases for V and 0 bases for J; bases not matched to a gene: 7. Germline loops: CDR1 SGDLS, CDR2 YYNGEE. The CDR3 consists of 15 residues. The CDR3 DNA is TGTGCCAGCAGCCGACAGGGTTCGAGCTCCTACGAGCAGTACTTC. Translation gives CASSRQGSSSYEQYF.